A selection of T cell receptor beta chains follows, all from one sample in a study of Ad26.COV2.S vaccination and SARS-CoV-2 variants. The table came from immunoSEQ multiplex PCR; TCRdb's copy has only in-frame clones and leaves some out. The repertoire has about 380,000 clones, about four fifths of them found once; the top ten carry approximately 7.8%. Specimen: peripheral blood, collected in a trial of Ad26.COV2.S vaccine versus placebo. The receptor set was obtained from a person aged 18-65 years who received the Ad26.COV2.S COVID-19 vaccine or a placebo. Both conserved end residues are part of each CDR3. The D gene is left open where the match is weak. The listing skips clone size in some rows; elsewhere it reads once, few, many or a size class.

TRBV10-2	TRBD1	-	TRBJ2-1	TGCGCCAGTCGGGACAGGGGGCACAATGAGCAGTTCTTC	CASRDRGHNEQFF
TRBV3-1/TRBV3-2	TRBD2	-	TRBJ2-1	TGTGCCAGCAGCCAGACTAGCGGGAGTCAACAAGAACAGTTCTTC	CASSQTSGSQQEQFF
TRBV19	-	-	TRBJ1-1	TGTGCCAGTCCCACTGAAGCTTTCTTT	CASPTEAFF
TRBV7-3	-	-	TRBJ1-5	TGTGCCAGCAGCCTCGAAACCATATACAGGTGCCATAGCAATCAGCCCCAGCATTTT	CASSLETIYRCHSNQPQHF
TRBV5-1	TRBD1	-	TRBJ2-1	TGCGCCAGCAAACAGACAGGGGGTTCCTACAATGAGCAGTTCTTC	CASKQTGGSYNEQFF
TRBV7-2	-	-	TRBJ2-1	TGTGCCAGCAGCTCCTCCGGGACAATCAATGAGCAGTTCTTC	CASSSSGTINEQFF
TRBV5-6	-	-	TRBJ1-2	TGTGCCAGCAGCGCCACAGGAAACCCAGACTATGGCTACACCTTC	CASSATGNPDYGYTF
TRBV2	-	-	TRBJ1-4	TGTGCTGAGACTGGGTTCACTAATGAAAAACTGTTTTTT	CAETGFTNEKLFF
TRBV25-1	-	-	TRBJ2-7	TGTGCCAGCAGTGATCCGTTGGGGCCCTACGAGGAGCAGTACTTC	CASSDPLGPYEEQYF
TRBV5-1	TRBD1	once	TRBJ2-7	TGCGCCAGCAGCCTCCAGGACAGGGGCAACGAGCAGTACTTC	CASSLQDRGNEQYF
TRBV5-6	-	once	TRBJ1-6	TGTGCCAGCAGCTTCCGGGGGGTCAGGAGCTCCTATAATTCACCCCTCCACTTT	CASSFRGVRSSYNSPLHF
TRBV5-6	-	-	TRBJ2-3	TGTGCCAGCAGCTTGCCGACTGTCTTAAGAGCAGATACGCAGTATTTT	CASSLPTVLRADTQYF
TRBV19	-	-	TRBJ2-7	TGTGCCAGTAGTATCCGCCCCGGCGGCCTCCCCTACGAGCAGTACTTC	CASSIRPGGLPYEQYF
TRBV20-1	-	-	TRBJ2-7	TGCAGTGCTGGGCCCTCCTACGAGCAGTACTTC	CSAGPSYEQYF
TRBV5-4	TRBD1	-	TRBJ1-1	TGTGCCAGCAGCCCGACAGGGGGGTTTACTGAAGCTTTCTTT	CASSPTGGFTEAFF